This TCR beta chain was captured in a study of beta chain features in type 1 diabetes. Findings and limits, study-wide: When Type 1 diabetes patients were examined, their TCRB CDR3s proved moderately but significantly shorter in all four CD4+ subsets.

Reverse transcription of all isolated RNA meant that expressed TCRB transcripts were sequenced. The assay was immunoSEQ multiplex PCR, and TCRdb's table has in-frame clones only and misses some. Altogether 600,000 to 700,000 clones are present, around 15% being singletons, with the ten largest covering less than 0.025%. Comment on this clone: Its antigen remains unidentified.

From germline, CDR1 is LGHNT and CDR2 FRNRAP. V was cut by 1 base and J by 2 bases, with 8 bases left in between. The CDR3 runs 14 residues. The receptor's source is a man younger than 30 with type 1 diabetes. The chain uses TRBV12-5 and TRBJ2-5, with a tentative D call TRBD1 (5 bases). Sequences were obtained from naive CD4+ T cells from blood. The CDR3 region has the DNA TGTGCTAGTGGTTTGGGCAGGGATCAAGAGACCCAGTACTTC. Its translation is CASGLGRDQETQYF.